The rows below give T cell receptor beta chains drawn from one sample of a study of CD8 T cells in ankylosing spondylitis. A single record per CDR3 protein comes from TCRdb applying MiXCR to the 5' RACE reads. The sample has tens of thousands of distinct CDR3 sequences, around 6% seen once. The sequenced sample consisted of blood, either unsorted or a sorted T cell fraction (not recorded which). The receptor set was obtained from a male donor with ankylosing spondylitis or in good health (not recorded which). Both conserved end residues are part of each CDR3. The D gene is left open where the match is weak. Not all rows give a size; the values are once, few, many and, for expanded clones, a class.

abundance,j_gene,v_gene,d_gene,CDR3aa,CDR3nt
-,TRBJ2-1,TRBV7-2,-,CASSLDVRSNEQFF,TGTGCCAGCAGCTTAGACGTGAGGTCCAATGAGCAGTTCTTC
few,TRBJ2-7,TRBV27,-,CASSFGLGGEQYF,TGTGCCAGCAGTTTCGGGCTAGGAGGCGAGCAGTACTTC
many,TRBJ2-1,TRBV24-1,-,CATSDALSGEQFF,TGTGCCACCAGTGATGCACTGAGCGGAGAGCAGTTCTTC
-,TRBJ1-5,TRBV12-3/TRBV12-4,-,CASSSRADGQPQHF,TGTGCCAGCAGTTCAAGGGCCGATGGACAGCCCCAGCATTTT
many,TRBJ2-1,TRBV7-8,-,CASSFVAPTYNEQFF,TGTGCCAGCAGCTTCGTGGCGCCCACCTACAATGAGCAGTTCTTC
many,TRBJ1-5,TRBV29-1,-,CSVSAGLSNQPQHF,TGCAGCGTTTCGGCCGGCCTTAGCAATCAGCCCCAGCATTTT
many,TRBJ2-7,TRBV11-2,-,CASTFDPSGYEQYF,TGTGCCAGCACCTTCGACCCGAGTGGCTACGAGCAGTACTTC
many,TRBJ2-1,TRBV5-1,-,CASSFTPVRRGEQFF,TGCGCCAGCAGCTTCACCCCCGTTAGGAGAGGTGAGCAGTTCTTC
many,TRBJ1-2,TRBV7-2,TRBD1,CASSFGPRDRGQGYTF,TGTGCCAGCAGCTTTGGTCCCCGGGACAGGGGGCAAGGCTACACCTTC
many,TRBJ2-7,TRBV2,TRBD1,CASRARTGDYEQYF,TGTGCCAGCAGGGCCCGGACAGGAGATTACGAGCAGTACTTC
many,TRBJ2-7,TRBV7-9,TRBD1,CASSSGQGTYEQYF,TGTGCCAGCAGCTCAGGACAGGGAACCTACGAGCAGTACTTC
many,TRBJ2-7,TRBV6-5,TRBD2,CASSYSSGHTPYEQYF,TGTGCCAGCAGTTATTCTAGCGGGCATACACCCTACGAGCAGTACTTC
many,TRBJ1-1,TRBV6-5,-,CASSYRGSVPGAEAFF,TGTGCCAGCAGTTATAGGGGTTCGGTTCCTGGGGCTGAAGCTTTCTTT
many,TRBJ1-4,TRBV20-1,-,CSARPFGGLSEKLFF,TGCAGTGCTAGGCCCTTTGGGGGGCTGAGCGAAAAACTGTTTTTT
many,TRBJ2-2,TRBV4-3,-,CASSLNWVVGELFF,TGCGCCAGCAGCCTTAATTGGGTGGTCGGGGAGCTGTTTTTT
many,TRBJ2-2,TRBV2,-,CASSPKGYQAAFLELFF,TGTGCCAGCTCACCAAAAGGATATCAGGCCGCTTTTCTGGAGCTGTTTTTT
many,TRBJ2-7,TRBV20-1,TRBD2,CSARLAGLYEQYF,TGCAGTGCTAGACTAGCGGGGCTATACGAGCAGTACTTC
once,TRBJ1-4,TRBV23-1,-,CASRTTGSEKLFF,TGCGCCAGCAGGACAACAGGGAGTGAAAAACTGTTTTTT
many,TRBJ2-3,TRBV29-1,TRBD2,CSAESGSTDTQYF,TGCAGCGCCGAAAGCGGGAGTACAGATACGCAGTATTTT
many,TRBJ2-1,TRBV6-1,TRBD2,CASSGTSVIANEQFF,TGTGCCAGCAGTGGGACTAGCGTAATCGCCAATGAGCAGTTCTTC
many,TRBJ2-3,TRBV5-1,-,CASSFLDGDTQYF,TGCGCCAGCAGCTTCCTGGACGGAGATACGCAGTATTTT
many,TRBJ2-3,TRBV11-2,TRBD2,CASPLAVGLAGGTQYF,TGTGCCAGCCCTCTGGCCGTCGGACTAGCGGGAGGGACGCAGTATTTT
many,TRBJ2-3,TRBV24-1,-,CATSDRRGSTDTQYF,TGTGCCACCAGTGATCGCAGAGGTTCCACAGATACGCAGTATTTT
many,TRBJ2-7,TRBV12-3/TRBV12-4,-,CASSFQGSEQYF,TGTGCCAGCAGTTTTCAGGGGAGTGAGCAGTACTTC
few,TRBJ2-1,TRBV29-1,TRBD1,CSVGQGAWNEQFF,TGCAGCGTTGGGCAGGGGGCGTGGAATGAGCAGTTCTTC
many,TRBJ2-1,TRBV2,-,CASSAGLGRVQFF,TGTGCCAGCAGTGCCGGACTGGGTCGTGTGCAGTTCTTC
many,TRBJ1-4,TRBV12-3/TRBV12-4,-,CASSHSYGSNEKLFF,TGTGCCAGCAGCCACTCCTACGGGTCTAATGAAAAACTGTTTTTT
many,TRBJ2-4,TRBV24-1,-,CATSDLNIQYF,TGTGCCACCAGTGATTTGAACATTCAGTACTTC
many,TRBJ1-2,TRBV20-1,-,CSAPLQGSDGYTF,TGCAGTGCTCCTTTACAGGGAAGCGATGGCTACACCTTC
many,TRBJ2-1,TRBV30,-,CAWSAGTMYEQFF,TGTGCCTGGAGTGCCGGTACTATGTATGAGCAGTTCTTC
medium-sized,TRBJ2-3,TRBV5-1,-,CASSLSPGLGDTQYF,TGCGCCAGCAGCCTCTCCCCAGGGTTAGGGGATACGCAGTATTTT
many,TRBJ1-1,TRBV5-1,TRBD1,CASSFQGDTEAFF,TGCGCCAGCAGCTTCCAGGGGGACACTGAAGCTTTCTTT
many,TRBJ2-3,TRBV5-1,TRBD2,CASSLGTSGSFADTQYF,TGCGCCAGCAGCTTGGGAACTAGCGGGAGCTTCGCAGATACGCAGTATTTT
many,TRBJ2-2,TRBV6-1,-,CASTRGGGPGELFF,TGTGCCAGCACAAGGGGGGGGGGGCCCGGGGAGCTGTTTTTT
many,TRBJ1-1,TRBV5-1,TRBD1,CASSFQGAMNTEAFF,TGCGCCAGCAGCTTCCAGGGGGCCATGAACACTGAAGCTTTCTTT
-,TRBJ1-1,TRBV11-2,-,CASSLEIGTEAFF,TGTGCCAGCAGCTTAGAAATAGGGACTGAAGCTTTCTTT
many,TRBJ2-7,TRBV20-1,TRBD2,CSASRSGRYEQYF,TGCAGTGCTAGTCGGAGCGGGAGATACGAGCAGTACTTC
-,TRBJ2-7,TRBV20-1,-,CSALEMAGNEQYF,TGCAGTGCTCTAGAGATGGCAGGCAACGAGCAGTACTTC
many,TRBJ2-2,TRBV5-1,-,CASSSEYTGELFF,TGCGCCAGCAGTTCCGAGTACACCGGGGAGCTGTTTTTT
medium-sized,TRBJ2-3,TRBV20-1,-,CSARDLGRFSTDTQYF,TGCAGTGCTAGAGATCTTGGGCGCTTTAGCACAGATACGCAGTATTTT